The clone carrying this T cell receptor (beta chain) was seen a few times. V was pared by 4 bases and J by 4 bases, with 9 bases between. This CDR3 spans 13 amino acids. The V gene's germline CDR1 is SGHRS and CDR2 YFSETQ. In the authors' workflow: Reference gene primer amplification gave estimated nucleated cell counts. Generated by immunoSEQ multiplex PCR, the TCRdb table keeps only in-frame clones and is missing some. The V and J calls and the clone size are those of that table, but D and trimming were determined from the DNA. This table holds over 250,000 clones, 86% found once. This sample was included in a study of blood T cell repertoires in COVID-19. On the study more broadly: Material from acute and convalescent COVID-19 was sourced from the United States, Italy and Spain. PBMCs, B-cell-depleted T cells, or T cells provided the cDNA or gDNA that made up the material.

The sequence was obtained from a man in his forties or fifties who had recovered from COVID-19. What was sequenced was peripheral blood. The chain links TRBV5-1 to TRBJ1-3; D is possibly TRBD1 (5 bases). The CDR3 reads CASSAGSGNTIYF. DNA of the CDR3: TGCGCCAGCAGCGCAGGGTCAGGAAACACCATATATTTT.